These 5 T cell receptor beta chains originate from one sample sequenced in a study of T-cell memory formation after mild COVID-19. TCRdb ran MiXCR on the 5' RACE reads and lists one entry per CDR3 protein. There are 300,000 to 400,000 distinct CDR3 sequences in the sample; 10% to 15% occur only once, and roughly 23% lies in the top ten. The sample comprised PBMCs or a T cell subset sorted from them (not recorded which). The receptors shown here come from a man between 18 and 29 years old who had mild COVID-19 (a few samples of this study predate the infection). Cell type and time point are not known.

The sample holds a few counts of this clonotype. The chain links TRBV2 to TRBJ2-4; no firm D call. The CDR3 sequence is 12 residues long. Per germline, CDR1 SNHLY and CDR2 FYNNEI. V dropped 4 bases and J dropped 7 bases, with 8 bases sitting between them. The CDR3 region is CASSADGNIQYF. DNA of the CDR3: TGTGCCAGCAGTGCGGACGGGAACATTCAGTACTTC.

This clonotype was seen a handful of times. The CDR3 region has the DNA TGTGCCAGCAGCTTGGCCACCGGGCCTAATTCACCCCTCCACTTT. Protein product: CASSLATGPNSPLHF. The rearrangement uses TRBV5-5 and TRBJ1-6; no firm D call. This CDR3 has 15 amino acids. Between the trimmed V and J ends, which lost 0 bases and 6 bases, there was a span of 10 bases. CDR1 and CDR2 from the germline V gene are SGHKS and YYEKEE (reference sequence). Based on the CDR3 plus reference TRBV5-5 and TRBJ1-6, the full variable domain is DAGVTQSPTHLIKTRGQQVTLRCSPISGHKSVSWYQQVLGQGPQFIFQYYEKEERGRGNFPDRFSARQFPNYSSELNVNALLLGDSALYLCASSLATGPNSPLHFGNGTRLTVT.

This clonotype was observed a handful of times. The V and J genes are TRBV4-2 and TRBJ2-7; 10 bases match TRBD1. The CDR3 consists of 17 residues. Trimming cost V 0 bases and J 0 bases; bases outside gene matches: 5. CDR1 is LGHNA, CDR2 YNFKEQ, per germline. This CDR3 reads CASSQEGQGTSSYEQYF. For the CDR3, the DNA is TGTGCCAGCAGCCAAGAGGGACAGGGGACGAGCTCCTACGAGCAGTACTTC.

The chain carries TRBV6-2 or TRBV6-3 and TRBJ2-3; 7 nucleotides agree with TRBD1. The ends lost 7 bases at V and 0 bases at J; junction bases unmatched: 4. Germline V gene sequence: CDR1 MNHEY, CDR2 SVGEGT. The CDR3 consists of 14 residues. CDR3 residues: CASNDRVSTDTQYF. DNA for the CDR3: TGTGCCAGCAACGACAGGGTCAGCACAGATACGCAGTATTTT.

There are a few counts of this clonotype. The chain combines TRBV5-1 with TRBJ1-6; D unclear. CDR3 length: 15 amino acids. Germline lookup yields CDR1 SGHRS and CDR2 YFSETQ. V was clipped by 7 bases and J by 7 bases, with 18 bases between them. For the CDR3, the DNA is TGCGCCAGCTCGACCGAGGGCAGAGGGAATTCACCCCTCCACTTT. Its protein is CASSTEGRGNSPLHF. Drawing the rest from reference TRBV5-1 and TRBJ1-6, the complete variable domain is KAGVTQTPRYLIKTRGQQVTLSCSPISGHRSVSWYQQTPGQGLQFLFEYFSETQRNKGNFPGRFSGRQFSNSRSEMNVSTLELGDSALYLCASSTEGRGNSPLHFGNGTRLTVT.